Below are 8 T cell receptor beta chains sequenced from a single sample in a study of radiation and T cells in renal cell carcinoma. The assay was immunoSEQ multiplex PCR, and TCRdb's table has in-frame clones only and misses some. The sample consists of over 60,000 clones, approximately 86% of them appearing once. The time point was: blood 2 weeks post-SBRT. Treatment defined: 15 Gy SBRT to primary tumor, nephrectomy 4 weeks later. This material consisted of blood, taken from a patient whose treatment included radiotherapy and nephrectomy. Every receptor here comes from a woman aged 45-60 years with renal cell carcinoma.

The V call is TRBV13, the J call TRBJ1-3; 7 nucleotides align to TRBD1. The CDR3 contains 13 residues. Germline lookup yields CDR1 PRHDT and CDR2 FYEKMQ (reference sequence). Trimming took 5 bases from V and 8 from J; bases not matched to a gene: 6. The CDR3, as DNA: TGTGCCAGCAGCACCCGACAGGGCGACACCATATATTTT. Amino acids: CASSTRQGDTIYF.

V and J are TRBV2 and TRBJ2-7; D not certain. With 2 bases removed from V and 0 bases from J, the gap between germline ends came to 8 bases. The V gene's germline CDR1 is SNHLY and CDR2 FYNNEI. CDR3 length: 14 amino acids. The chain's CDR3 is CASSERAVSYEQYF. The DNA for the CDR3 is TGTGCCAGCAGTGAACGCGCGGTCTCCTACGAGCAGTACTTC. Variable domain in full (rest from reference TRBV2 and TRBJ2-7): EPEVTQTPSHQVTQMGQEVILRCVPISNHLYFYWYRQILGQKVEFLVSFYNNEISEKSEIFDDQFSVERPDGSNFTLKIRSTKLEDSAMYFCASSERAVSYEQYFGPGTRLTVT.

The V and J genes are TRBV30 and TRBJ2-5; D unresolved. The CDR3 covers 12 residues. The V end was cut by 1 base, the J end by 5 bases, with 8 bases between. The germline CDR1 and CDR2 sequences are GTSNPN and SVGIG (reference sequence). The CDR3 protein is CAWSGALETQYF. CDR3 DNA sequence: TGTGCCTGGAGTGGGGCGCTGGAGACCCAGTACTTC.

This rearrangement joins TRBV7-2 to TRBJ2-7, with 12 bases aligning to TRBD2. CDR1 and CDR2 (germline): SGHTA, FQGNSA. The CDR3 runs to 18 residues. The ends lost 5 bases at V and 3 bases at J; junction bases unmatched: 14. CDR3 sequence (DNA): TGTGCCAGCAGCCGTCGAGTTCCGACTAGCGGGAGTGGCTACGAGCAGTACTTC. This translates into CASSRRVPTSGSGYEQYF.

The V and J genes are TRBV5-4 and TRBJ2-5; TRBD2 is a possible D gene (5 bases). CDR3 length: 15 residues. Per germline, CDR1 SGHNT and CDR2 YYREEE (reference sequence). V was trimmed by 1 base and J by 4 bases, leaving 14 bases between them. The CDR3 protein is CASSLSLGVRETQYF. DNA of the CDR3: TGTGCCAGCAGCTTGAGTCTCGGGGTTCGAGAGACCCAGTACTTC.

The chain employs TRBV30 and TRBJ2-1; D uncertain. The CDR3 consists of 12 residues. V was pared by 2 bases and J by 5 bases, with 7 bases between. Germline values: CDR1 GTSNPN, CDR2 SVGIG (reference sequence). CDR3 bases: TGTGCCTGGAGTCACGCTAACAATGAGCAGTTCTTC. Protein: CAWSHANNEQFF.

In its sample, this clone was seen once. V and J are TRBV5-1 and TRBJ2-5; tentative D call: TRBD1 (7 bases). V was shortened by 4 bases and J by 7 bases, with 11 bases between the two germline ends. The CDR3 length is 12 residues. Germline lookup yields CDR1 SGHRS and CDR2 YFSETQ. The CDR3 bases are TGCGCCAGCAGCCGACAGGGAGGGACCCAGTACTTC. This codes for CASSRQGGTQYF.

Concerning this clone: A junction boundary mismatches the germline segment, possibly from a read error. The chain employs TRBV28 and TRBJ2-3; 7 nucleotides align to TRBD2. The germline CDR1 and CDR2 sequences are MDHEN and SYDVKM. The CDR3 is made up of 13 amino acids. This CDR3 reads CASSPTSASDQNF. CDR3 in DNA: TGTGCCAGCAGTCCCACTAGCGCTTCTGATCAGAATTTT. Drawing the rest from reference TRBV28 and TRBJ2-3, the complete variable domain is DVKVTQSSRYLVKRTGEKVFLECVQDMDHENMFWYRQDPGLGLRLIYFSYDVKMKEKGDIPEGYSVSREKKERFSLILESASTNQTSMYLCASSPTSASDQNFGPGTRLTVL.